Listed here is a single T cell receptor beta chain. Its antigen specificity is not known. Within one base of it there is no much larger clone, and no base qualities were kept. This entry is derived from a study of circulating tumor DNA in untreated peripheral T-cell lymphoma (dated by TCRdb to the early 2020s). Libraries were prepared through the immunoSEQ multiplex PCR assay. TCRdb took this table from immuneACCESS and kept in-frame rearrangements with V and J called. Such tables lack part of the clones; where checked against another copy, unresolved V genes explain under half of the gap, and the rest is unexplained. The sample table records roughly 9,000 clones; 70% to 85% of these occur just once. The ten largest clones represent around 2% of the sample. Beyond this particular receptor, the publication reports: Tumor-specific clonotypes were identified in approximately 78% of patients, with identification achieved from 85% to 90% of baseline tissues and about 63% of baseline serum samples.

V and J lose 7 bases and 8 bases, and a span of 14 bases separates them. CDR1 and CDR2 are drawn from the germline V gene: MDHEN, SYDVKM. Counted from cysteine to phenylalanine, this CDR3 has 13 amino acids. Here the CDR3 DNA is all that survives: 39 bases in frame from base 1. Tumor-specific TCR clonotypes were identified by sequencing baseline tumor tissue collected before treatment. In a trial, the study monitored patients with peripheral T-cell lymphoma who were getting frontline treatment by applying next-generation sequencing to their T-cell receptor sequences. Sequenced material: tumor tissue. This TCR derives from a human donor with peripheral T-cell lymphoma. This sequence uses TRBV28 and TRBJ1-4; the D gene is not confidently resolved. The CDR3 protein sequence reads: CASTNPPLEKLFF. The DNA sequence follows: TGTGCCAGCACCAACCCCCCATTGGAAAAACTGTTTTTT. The reference TRBV28 and TRBJ1-4 proteins fill in what lies around the CDR3, so the full variable domain reads DVKVTQSSRYLVKRTGEKVFLECVQDMDHENMFWYRQDPGLGLRLIYFSYDVKMKEKGDIPEGYSVSREKKERFSLILESASTNQTSMYLCASTNPPLEKLFFGSGTQLSVL.